Listed below are T cell receptor beta chains from one sample, sequenced in a study of control samples from healthy donors and cancer patients. Generated by immunoSEQ multiplex PCR, the TCRdb table keeps only in-frame clones and is missing some. The profile covers some 120,000 clones, with roughly 91% appearing a single time and less than 3% taken by the ten largest. What was sequenced was blood. The receptors were sampled from a woman between 70 and 85 years old in good health. CDR3s leave out the opening cysteine and the closing phenylalanine or tryptophan. The order of the fields is J gene, V gene, CDR3 length, CDR3 protein.

TRBJ1-1 TRBV7-8 11 ASSQGHGSEAF
TRBJ1-1 TRBV5-4 12 ASSTRGEYAEAF
TRBJ2-1 TRBV4-1 14 ASSQELAGAYNEQF
TRBJ2-6 TRBV29-1 12 SVAQGAGANVLT
TRBJ1-1 TRBV11-2 10 ASSLMNTEAF
TRBJ1-1 TRBV14 10 ASSPSMGEAF
TRBJ1-2 TRBV9 12 ASSVGGAHYGYT
TRBJ2-1 TRBV9 12 ASSETSGGGEQF
TRBJ1-5 TRBV10-2 13 ASSQTGLSNQPQH
TRBJ2-5 TRBV24-1 15 ATSDLQSGAGGETQY
TRBJ2-5 TRBV7-2 12 ASSLMGGWETQY
TRBJ2-3 TRBV5-4 13 ASSPRVGGTDTQY
TRBJ2-3 TRBV18 14 ASSPSLLGATDTQY
TRBJ2-1 TRBV15 13 ATSRVWQTNNEQF
TRBJ2-3 TRBV9 14 ASSVVGGARTDTQY
TRBJ1-2 TRBV19 15 ASSIGQDRVRDYGYT